The rows below give T cell receptor beta chains drawn from one sample of a study of CD8 T cells in Susac syndrome. TCRdb re-analysed the immunoSEQ multiplex PCR reads in MiXCR, keeping a single row per CDR3 protein. The sample contains approximately 120,000 distinct CDR3 sequences, roughly 95% of which appear only once. The sequenced sample consisted of CD4+ T cells from PBMCs. The receptor source for this set is a human donor in good health. Both conserved end residues are part of each CDR3. The order of the fields is D gene, clone size, J gene, V gene, CDR3 length, CDR3 protein, CDR3 DNA. D genes are given only for firm matches. Clone size is stated in some rows and not others, as once, few, many or a class when expanded.

TRBD1 . TRBJ1-1 TRBV20-1 12 CSAGTGNTEAFF TGCAGTGCTGGGACAGGGAACACTGAAGCTTTCTTT
. . TRBJ1-1 TRBV14 13 CASSRLLNTEAFF TGTGCCAGCAGCCGACTCTTGAACACTGAAGCTTTCTTT
TRBD1 . TRBJ2-7 TRBV9 14 CASSVSGTDYEQYF TGTGCCAGCAGCGTGTCCGGGACAGATTACGAGCAGTACTTC
. . TRBJ1-6 TRBV30 15 CAWSNGLGYNSPLHF TGTGCCTGGAGTAACGGTCTGGGCTATAATTCACCCCTGCACTTT
. . TRBJ2-7 TRBV20-1 12 CSARDIDYEQYF TGCAGTGCTAGAGACATAGACTACGAGCAGTACTTC
. . TRBJ1-5 TRBV5-1 13 CASRQAREQPQHF TGCGCCAGCAGACAGGCCCGAGAGCAGCCCCAGCATTTT
. . TRBJ1-5 TRBV20-1 15 CSARDRGSSNQPQHF TGCAGTGCTAGAGACCGGGGGAGCAGCAATCAGCCCCAGCATTTT
TRBD2 . TRBJ2-7 TRBV5-1 13 CASSAAGVDEQYF TGCGCCAGCAGCGCGGCGGGGGTGGACGAGCAGTACTTC
TRBD2 . TRBJ2-7 TRBV20-1 12 CSAREGRYEQYF TGCAGTGCCCGGGAGGGCAGATACGAGCAGTACTTC
. . TRBJ2-5 TRBV30 17 CAWSPMDPGWAGETQYF TGTGCCTGGAGCCCTATGGACCCGGGGTGGGCGGGAGAGACCCAGTACTTC
TRBD1 . TRBJ2-2 TRBV19 15 CASSGRQGKPGELFF TGTGCCAGTAGTGGACGACAGGGAAAGCCCGGGGAGCTGTTTTTT
TRBD2 . TRBJ2-2 TRBV4-2 18 CASSRSTGTSGSTGELFF TGTGCCAGCAGCCGATCTACCGGGACTAGCGGGAGTACCGGGGAGCTGTTTTTT
TRBD1 once TRBJ1-1 TRBV29-1 14 CSQQTGGGGTEAFF TGCAGTCAACAAACAGGGGGCGGCGGCACTGAAGCTTTCTTT
TRBD2 once TRBJ2-3 TRBV9 14 CASSLEGLAYTQYF TGTGCCAGCAGCTTAGAGGGACTAGCGTATACGCAGTATTTT
. once TRBJ2-2 TRBV7-2 15 CASSRGVRNGGELFF TGTGCCAGCAGCCGAGGGGTCCGAAACGGCGGGGAGCTGTTTTTT
TRBD1 . TRBJ1-1 TRBV12-3/TRBV12-4 13 CASSPNRGGEAFF TGTGCCAGCAGCCCCAACAGGGGAGGTGAAGCTTTCTTT
. . TRBJ1-5 TRBV15 15 CATSRRGGTNQPQHF TGTGCCACCAGCAGAAGAGGGGGAACCAATCAGCCCCAGCATTTT
. . TRBJ2-1 TRBV20-1 17 CSARKALGPRNKDEQFF TGCAGTGCTAGAAAGGCGCTAGGGCCGCGCAACAAGGATGAGCAGTTCTTC
. . TRBJ2-4 TRBV7-8 16 CASSQDRGGGRNIQYF TGTGCCAGCAGCCAGGACAGGGGCGGCGGGAGGAACATTCAGTACTTC